The clone carrying this T cell receptor (beta chain) was counted only a few times. The antigen is undetermined. The CDR3 has 13 residues. Germline V CDR1 and CDR2: MDHEN, SYDVKM. V lost 5 bases and J lost 4, with 11 bases in between. This entry belongs to a study of metastatic and nonmetastatic thyroid tumors. On the study more broadly: Blood and tumor or nodule tissue repertoires from malignant and benign thyroid patients were compared. Study findings and constraints: Malignant thyroid tumors reportedly had TCR beta diversity that was significantly higher than in benign nodules, in blood and tumor.

Original analysis: The authors used CDR3 differences across clinicopathological groups to build a distant-metastasis classifier for papillary thyroid cancer. TCRdb re-called clones via MiXCR from the PCR reads. Clone size and V and J calls follow TCRdb, not the original study. The repertoire consists of around 44,000 clones, with approximately 28% occurring once and the leading ten covering more than 9%. Thyroid surgery had not been preceded by any treatment in any patient. The sequencing sample was made of blood. This sequence was found in a male donor with papillary thyroid cancer or a benign thyroid nodule (not recorded which). Some clones in this sample may be carry-over from other donors' samples. The chain links TRBV28 to TRBJ1-2; tentative D call: TRBD1 (5 bases). CDR3 nucleotides: TGTGCCAGCAGTGGGGGGTGGATCTATGGCTACACCTTC. Translating it yields CASSGGWIYGYTF.